The clone carrying this TCR beta chain was picked up a small number of times. Its antigen remains unknown. Trimming cost V 2 bases and J 6 bases, with 8 bases left between them. This CDR3 has 12 residues. Germline assignment: CDR1 WSHSY and CDR2 SAAADI. The sample originates from a study of beta chain features in type 1 diabetes. The entirety of the isolated RNA underwent reverse transcription, so expressed TCRB transcripts were sequenced. Here immunoSEQ multiplex PCR was the method, and the copy in TCRdb shows in-frame clones only, minus some. The data show 300,000 to 350,000 clones, around 9.3% seen once. Study-wide points: Among patients, naive, central memory and Treg TCRB repertoires appeared more similar than among healthy donors. Shortening of TCRB CDR3s, moderate but significant, appeared in all four CD4+ subsets of Type 1 diabetes patients. Individuals with type 1 diabetes displayed fewer insertions and more deletions at VDJ junctions.

The receptor's source is a man aged 30-40 years with type 1 diabetes. The rearrangement links TRBV10-2 to TRBJ2-7; D call uncertain. Sequencing input: central memory CD4+ T cells from blood. The CDR3: CASSENSGEQYF. The CDR3 DNA reads as TGCGCCAGCAGTGAGAATAGTGGCGAGCAGTACTTC.